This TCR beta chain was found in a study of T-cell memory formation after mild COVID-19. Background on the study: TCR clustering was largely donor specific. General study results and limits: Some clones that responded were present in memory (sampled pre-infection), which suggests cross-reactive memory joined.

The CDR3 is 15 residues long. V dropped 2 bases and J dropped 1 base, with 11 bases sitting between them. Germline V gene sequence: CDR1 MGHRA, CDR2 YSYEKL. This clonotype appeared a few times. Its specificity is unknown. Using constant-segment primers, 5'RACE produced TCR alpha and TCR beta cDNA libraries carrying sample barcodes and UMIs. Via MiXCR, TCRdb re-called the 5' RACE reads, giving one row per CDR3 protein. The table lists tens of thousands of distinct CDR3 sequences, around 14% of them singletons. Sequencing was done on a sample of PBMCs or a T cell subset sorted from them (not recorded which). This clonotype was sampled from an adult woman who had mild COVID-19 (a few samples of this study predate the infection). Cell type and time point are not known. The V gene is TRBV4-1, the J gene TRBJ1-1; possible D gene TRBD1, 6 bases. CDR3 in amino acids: CASSQRTDPNTEAFF. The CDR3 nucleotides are TGCGCCAGCAGCCAACGGACAGACCCGAACACTGAAGCTTTCTTT.